This passage covers 25 T cell receptor beta chains from one sample sequenced in a study of HIV-infected patients and healthy controls. Each CDR3 protein is one row after TCRdb ran MiXCR on the 5' RACE reads. This repertoire shows approximately 67,000 distinct CDR3 sequences, roughly a sixth found once; its top ten account for under 6%. Sequenced material: CD4+ T cells from blood. The receptor source for this set is a human donor in good health.

The chain uses TRBV30 and TRBJ1-1; D ambiguous. The V and J ends lost 0 bases and 1 base respectively, with 18 bases between them. The CDR3 loop spans 17 amino acids. Germline CDR1 is GTSNPN and CDR2 is SVGIG (reference sequence). In nucleotides, the CDR3 is TGTGCCTGGAGTGTACATTCCGGGATCTCGAAGAACACTGAAGCTTTCTTT. Its protein product is CAWSVHSGISKNTEAFF.

The chain combines TRBV7-3 with TRBJ2-3; D not certain. The CDR3 runs 13 residues. Trimming pared 4 bases from V and 3 bases from J, leaving 8 bases between. Germline lookup yields CDR1 SGHTA and CDR2 FQGTGA. In nucleotides, the CDR3 is TGTGCCAGCAGCTCACGCGTAACAGATACGCAGTATTTT. Protein product: CASSSRVTDTQYF. Using reference TRBV7-3 and TRBJ2-3 for the parts outside the CDR3, the full variable domain is GAGVSQTPSNKVTEKGKYVELRCDPISGHTALYWYRQSLGQGPEFLIYFQGTGAADDSGLPNDRFFAVRPEGSVSTLKIQRTERGDSAVYLCASSSRVTDTQYFGPGTRLTVL.

This clonotype was seen many times. The rearrangement uses TRBV5-1 and TRBJ2-1; D perhaps matches TRBD1 (6 bases). Looked up from germline, CDR1 is SGHRS and CDR2 is YFSETQ. This CDR3 contains 14 residues. The V end was cut by 0 bases, the J end by 5 bases, with 9 bases between. The DNA of the CDR3 is TGCGCCAGCAGCTTGGGGGGGCTGAACAATGAGCAGTTCTTC. Amino acid sequence: CASSLGGLNNEQFF. Combining the CDR3 with reference TRBV5-1 and TRBJ2-1 gives the whole variable domain KAGVTQTPRYLIKTRGQQVTLSCSPISGHRSVSWYQQTPGQGLQFLFEYFSETQRNKGNFPGRFSGRQFSNSRSEMNVSTLELGDSALYLCASSLGGLNNEQFFGPGTRLTVL.

V and J are TRBV12-3 or TRBV12-4 and TRBJ2-1; the D is unclear. V was cut by 7 bases and J by 10 bases, with 14 bases left in between. The CDR3 sequence is 12 residues long. CDR3 sequence reads: CASIRVGGEQFF. CDR3 sequence (DNA): TGTGCCAGCATCCGGGTGGGCGGAGAGCAGTTCTTC.

The rearrangement joins TRBV15 to TRBJ1-2; no firm D call. The length of the CDR3 is 13 residues. V was shortened by 0 bases and J by 4 bases, with 6 bases between the two germline ends. Looked up from germline, CDR1 is LNHNV and CDR2 is YYDKDF (reference sequence). In nucleotides, the CDR3 is TGTGCCACCAGCAGAGATCAAGTCTATGGCTACACCTTC. It specifies CATSRDQVYGYTF.

A few counts support this clonotype. V gene TRBV20-1 combines with J gene TRBJ1-1; 7 nucleotides line up with TRBD1. The CDR3 extends over 14 amino acids. With 0 bases clipped from V and 7 bases from J, the junction kept 8 bases outside the gene matches. Per the germline V gene, CDR1 is DFQATT and CDR2 is SNEGSKA (reference sequence). This CDR3 reads CSARDRRGFVEAFF. CDR3 nucleotide sequence: TGCAGTGCTAGAGATCGCAGGGGGTTCGTTGAAGCTTTCTTT.

The table lists this clonotype with many counts. This chain links TRBV3-1 with TRBJ2-7, with D possibly TRBD1 on 5 matching bases. This CDR3 spans 13 amino acids. V was trimmed by 4 bases and J by 3 bases, leaving 10 bases between them. CDR1 is LGHDT, CDR2 YNNKEL, per germline (reference sequence). CDR3 region: CASSPVGLYEQYF. CDR3 sequence (DNA): TGTGCCAGCAGCCCGGTGGGGCTCTACGAGCAGTACTTC.

This clonotype was counted only a few times. This chain connects TRBV20-1 to TRBJ2-2, with 7 bases that match TRBD1. The germline V gene encodes CDR1 DFQATT and CDR2 SNEGSKA (reference sequence). The CDR3 has 14 amino acids. V lost 0 bases and J lost 7; bases outside the gene matches: 5. CDR3 DNA sequence: TGCAGTGCTAGAGAAGCAGGGGGAATCGGGGAGCTGTTTTTT. Translation gives CSAREAGGIGELFF.

The chain combines TRBV18 with TRBJ2-1; no firm D call. The germline V gene has CDR1 KGHSH and CDR2 LQKENI. V was clipped by 5 bases and J by 8 bases, with 7 bases between them. This CDR3 spans 11 amino acids. CDR3 nucleotides: TGTGCCAGCTCAGGGGTGGATGAGCAGTTCTTC. Amino acid sequence: CASSGVDEQFF.

This clonotype was seen only a few times. The V call is TRBV19, the J call TRBJ1-4; D not certain. The length of the CDR3 is 15 residues. Germline lookup yields CDR1 LNHDA and CDR2 SQIVND (reference sequence). Between the trimmed V and J ends, which lost 5 bases and 8 bases, there was a span of 18 bases. In DNA, the CDR3 is TGTGCCAGTAGTCCGAACACCCCGGAAGGCGAAAAACTGTTTTTT. It translates to CASSPNTPEGEKLFF. Complete variable domain (other parts from reference TRBV19 and TRBJ1-4): DGGITQSPKYLFRKEGQNVTLSCEQNLNHDAMYWYRQDPGQGLRLIYYSQIVNDFQKGDIAEGYSVSREKKESFPLTVTSAQKNPTAFYLCASSPNTPEGEKLFFGSGTQLSVL.

The chain recombines TRBV5-1 with TRBJ2-5, with 11 nucleotides matching TRBD1. The CDR3 covers 15 residues. With 4 bases clipped from V and 2 bases from J, the junction kept 4 bases outside the gene matches. The V gene's germline CDR1 is SGHRS and CDR2 YFSETQ. The DNA of the CDR3 is TGCGCCAGCAGCCAAGGACAGGGGGCTCAAGAGACCCAGTACTTC. It translates to CASSQGQGAQETQYF.

The chain couples TRBV5-4 to TRBJ1-1; 8 nucleotides align to TRBD1. The CDR3 length is 16 residues. Trimming took 2 bases from V and 7 from J; bases not matched to a gene: 13. Germline CDR1 is SGHNT and CDR2 is YYREEE (reference sequence). The CDR3 DNA sequence: TGTGCCAGCAGCTTAGGGCAGGGGGCTAACACAGGTGAAGCTTTCTTT. It specifies CASSLGQGANTGEAFF.

This clonotype was detected only a few times. The chain combines TRBV30 with TRBJ1-5; D possibly corresponds to TRBD1 (6 bases). From germline, CDR1 is GTSNPN and CDR2 SVGIG (reference sequence). The V gene lost 0 bases and the J gene lost 7 bases, with 19 bases spanning the gap. The length of the CDR3 is 16 residues. The chain's CDR3 is CAWSVGRSQGGQPQHF. Here the CDR3 DNA reads TGTGCCTGGAGTGTAGGTCGGTCACAGGGTGGCCAGCCCCAGCATTTT.

The chain couples TRBV29-1 to TRBJ2-3; 9 bases fit TRBD2. The CDR3 runs 13 residues. The junction had 6 bases not matched to a gene; V was cut back by 4 bases and J by 7 bases. Germline CDR1 SQVTM, CDR2 ANQGSEA. This CDR3 is CSVGGGAANTQYF. CDR3 coding DNA: TGCAGCGTTGGCGGGGGGGCCGCGAATACGCAGTATTTT.

This clonotype was seen ten or more times. The V gene is TRBV18, the J gene TRBJ2-2; D possibly corresponds to TRBD1 (5 bases). Germline assignment: CDR1 KGHSH and CDR2 LQKENI. Trimming pared 6 bases from V and 3 bases from J, leaving 14 bases between. CDR3 length equals 15 residues. CDR3 in amino acids: CASSSGQSHTGELFF. The DNA for the CDR3 is TGTGCCAGCTCTTCAGGGCAGTCTCACACCGGGGAGCTGTTTTTT.

This clonotype was seen a handful of times. V and J are TRBV18 and TRBJ2-3, with no clear D. CDR1 and CDR2 from the germline V gene are KGHSH and LQKENI. Trimming took 5 bases from V and 2 from J, leaving 17 bases between them. The CDR3 totals 16 residues. The chain's CDR3 is CASSSGQIGLTDTQYF. CDR3 nucleotide sequence: TGTGCCAGCTCATCTGGGCAAATAGGTCTCACAGATACGCAGTATTTT. Looking up the rest from reference TRBV18 and TRBJ2-3 gives the full variable domain: NAGVMQNPRHLVRRRGQEARLRCSPMKGHSHVYWYRQLPEEGLKFMVYLQKENIIDESGMPKERFSAEFPKEGPSILRIQQVVRGDSAAYFCASSSGQIGLTDTQYFGPGTRLTVL.

This clonotype was picked up a small number of times. The rearrangement uses TRBV2 and TRBJ2-7; 12 bases are a match to TRBD2. Germline V gene sequence: CDR1 SNHLY, CDR2 FYNNEI. The length of the CDR3 is 15 residues. V trimming: 6 bases; J trimming: 6 bases; junction bases outside the gene matches: 9. CDR3 region: CASSPLAGGHGEQYF. In DNA, the CDR3 is TGTGCCAGCAGCCCACTAGCGGGAGGCCACGGCGAGCAGTACTTC.

The chain joins TRBV20-1 to TRBJ2-1, with no clear D. The CDR3 runs to 15 residues. CDR1 is DFQATT, CDR2 SNEGSKA, per germline (reference sequence). V dropped 5 bases and J dropped 1 base, with 15 bases sitting between them. The CDR3 nucleotides read TGCAGTGCTCCCCCCTCTGGGTGGTCCTACAATGAGCAGTTCTTC. It yields the protein CSAPPSGWSYNEQFF.

This clonotype occurred many times. The chain combines TRBV29-1 with TRBJ2-3; 7 bases line up with TRBD2. The CDR3 length is 15 residues. The germline V gene has CDR1 SQVTM and CDR2 ANQGSEA. Trimming removed 1 base from V and 3 bases from J; junction bases left unmatched: 7. CDR3: CSVEVNSGPTDTQYF. CDR3 coding DNA: TGCAGCGTTGAAGTCAATAGCGGGCCAACAGATACGCAGTATTTT.

The chain joins TRBV12-3 or TRBV12-4 to TRBJ2-2, with TRBD1 identical over 7 bases. V shed 6 bases, J shed 3 bases, and the junction held 10 bases outside the gene matches. This CDR3 contains 16 residues. CDR3 loop: CASSPRQGADTGELFF. The CDR3 DNA reads TGTGCCAGCAGCCCGAGACAGGGCGCGGACACCGGGGAGCTGTTTTTT.

This clonotype occurred many times. V gene TRBV19 combines with J gene TRBJ1-2; no reliable D call. Between the trimmed V and J ends, which lost 7 bases and 4 bases, there was a span of 16 bases. Germline V gives CDR1 LNHDA, CDR2 SQIVND (reference sequence). This CDR3 has 14 residues. CDR3 residues: CASNNGAGPYGYTF. The CDR3 nucleotides read TGTGCCAGTAACAACGGCGCAGGCCCCTATGGCTACACCTTC.

V gene TRBV7-2 combines with J gene TRBJ2-7, with D perhaps TRBD1 (7 bases). Germline CDR1 is SGHTA and CDR2 is FQGNSA. CDR3 length: 13 amino acids. The ends were cut back, 6 bases at V and 5 bases at J, with 14 bases in the middle. The CDR3 nucleotides are TGTGCCAGCAGTCAGGGGGAGCGGGACGAGCAGTACTTC. Its translation is CASSQGERDEQYF.

The V and J genes are TRBV6-2 or TRBV6-3 and TRBJ1-1; D is possibly TRBD1 (6 bases). The germline V and J ends were trimmed by 2 bases and 6 bases, with 10 bases remaining between them. The V gene's germline CDR1 is MNHEY and CDR2 SVGEGT. The CDR3 totals 13 residues. DNA for the CDR3: TGTGCCAGCAGTTACCGACAGGCCTCTGAAGCTTTCTTT. Translation: CASSYRQASEAFF.

This clonotype turned up a few times. In nucleotides, the CDR3 is TGCAGTGTGGCCCGCGAGCGGAACACAGATACGCAGTATTTT. Residues: CSVARERNTDTQYF. The chain has TRBV20-1 and TRBJ2-3; TRBD2 might be the D (5 bases). The CDR3 sequence is 14 residues long. Deletions cut 7 bases from V and 2 bases from J, with 16 bases between. The germline V gene has CDR1 DFQATT and CDR2 SNEGSKA (reference sequence).

This clonotype has more than one count but fewer than ten. The chain links TRBV6-6 to TRBJ2-7; 7 nucleotides agree with TRBD1. J was trimmed by 4 bases and V by 6 bases; bases with no gene match: 6. The CDR3 spans 13 residues. The germline CDR1 and CDR2 sequences are MNHNY and SVGAGI (reference sequence). In nucleotides, the CDR3 is TGTGCCAGCAGAAGCGAGACAGGGTACGAGCAGTACTTC. Protein: CASRSETGYEQYF.